This is a list of T cell receptor beta chains from one sample in a study of blood T cell repertoires in COVID-19. Assay used: immunoSEQ multiplex PCR; TCRdb lists only in-frame clones, some missing. Of about 180,000 clones detected, roughly nine tenths appear once; the ten largest clones hold 20%. Sequences were obtained from peripheral blood. All receptors derive from a man aged 70-80 years with active or convalescent COVID-19. Each CDR3 is given with its conserved first and last residue. A D gene is named only where the DNA matches it firmly. Size values are once, few and many counts, or a class for expanded clones, and some rows have none.

v_call	j_call	clone_size	d_call	cdr3_aa	cdr3_nt
TRBV28	TRBJ1-5	NA	NA	CASRHQQGSRNQPQHF	TGTGCCAGCAGGCATCAACAGGGATCTCGCAATCAGCCCCAGCATTTT
TRBV29-1	TRBJ2-7	few	NA	CSVSLSSARGEQYF	TGCAGCGTTTCCCTCTCTAGCGCCCGGGGCGAGCAGTACTTC
TRBV7-2	TRBJ1-5	NA	NA	CASSLGRGNQPQHF	TGTGCCAGCAGCTTAGGGCGGGGCAATCAGCCCCAGCATTTT
TRBV6-5	TRBJ1-1	NA	TRBD1	CASRRTGVNTEAFF	TGTGCCAGCAGACGGACAGGGGTGAACACTGAAGCTTTCTTT
TRBV7-2	TRBJ2-1	once	TRBD1	CASSLLGQGRYNEQFF	TGTGCCAGCAGCTTATTGGGACAGGGTCGATACAATGAGCAGTTCTTC
TRBV5-1	TRBJ1-2	few	TRBD1	CASSLERPDRAGYTF	TGCGCCAGCAGCTTGGAACGCCCGGACAGGGCTGGCTACACCTTC
TRBV19	TRBJ1-1	few	NA	CASSTTGLGTEAFF	TGTGCCAGTAGTACCACTGGACTCGGGACTGAAGCTTTCTTT
TRBV11-2	TRBJ1-6	once	TRBD1	CASSTRTGNNSPLHF	TGTGCCAGCAGCACCCGGACAGGGAATAATTCACCCCTCCACTTT
TRBV6-4	TRBJ1-1	NA	NA	CASRLRAGTEAFF	TGTGCCAGCAGGTTGAGGGCGGGGACTGAAGCTTTCTTT
TRBV9	TRBJ1-2	once	TRBD1	CASREGAAYGYTF	TGTGCCAGCAGGGAGGGGGCCGCCTATGGCTACACCTTC
TRBV6-6	TRBJ1-4	NA	NA	CASSTGDATNEKLFF	TGTGCCAGCAGTACGGGAGATGCAACTAATGAAAAACTGTTTTTT
TRBV18	TRBJ1-1	NA	TRBD1	CASSPLRTGGSLNTEAFF	TGTGCCAGCTCACCCCTCCGGACAGGGGGATCCTTGAACACTGAAGCTTTCTTT
TRBV29-1	TRBJ1-5	NA	NA	CSVLPGTPGQPQHF	TGCAGCGTTCTCCCCGGGACTCCAGGGCAGCCCCAGCATTTT
TRBV7-2	TRBJ1-2	NA	NA	CASSLAPQGYGYTF	TGTGCCAGCAGCTTAGCACCTCAGGGTTACGGCTACACCTTC
TRBV5-1	TRBJ2-2	NA	TRBD1	CASSLVGGMDTGELFF	TGCGCCAGCAGCTTGGTAGGGGGCATGGACACCGGGGAGCTGTTTTTT
TRBV4-2	TRBJ1-3	NA	TRBD1	CASSGGTGSGNTIYF	TGTGCCAGCAGCGGCGGGACAGGCTCTGGAAACACCATATATTTT
TRBV5-1	TRBJ2-3	NA	TRBD2	CASSLGSGGATDTQYF	TGCGCCAGCAGCTTGGGGAGCGGGGGGGCCACAGATACGCAGTATTTT
TRBV6-5	TRBJ1-6	NA	NA	CASSYSRGGHSPLHF	TGTGCCAGCAGTTACTCGAGAGGGGGTCATTCACCCCTCCACTTT
TRBV7-9	TRBJ1-2	NA	TRBD1	CASSLGTGQVYGYTF	TGTGCCAGCAGCTTGGGGACAGGGCAGGTCTATGGCTACACCTTC
TRBV5-6	TRBJ2-7	NA	TRBD1	CASSLLPHRGSDEQYF	TGTGCCAGCAGCCTACTACCTCACAGGGGTTCGGACGAGCAGTACTTC
TRBV7-6	TRBJ2-3	NA	NA	CASSFRQPRVSTDTQYF	TGTGCCAGCAGCTTCCGTCAGCCCCGGGTTAGCACAGATACGCAGTATTTT
TRBV19	TRBJ1-2	NA	NA	CASSMPNRERGYTF	TGTGCCAGTAGTATGCCCAACCGGGAAAGAGGCTACACCTTC
TRBV19	TRBJ2-1	NA	TRBD2	CASSMGLSGGLYNEQFF	TGTGCCAGTAGTATGGGGCTTAGCGGGGGACTTTACAATGAGCAGTTCTTC
TRBV3-1/TRBV3-2	TRBJ1-2	NA	TRBD1	CASSQGAGGGYTF	TGTGCCAGCAGCCAAGGTGCAGGGGGTGGCTACACCTTC
TRBV5-1	TRBJ2-3	NA	NA	CASSSAGTGTDTQYF	TGCGCCAGCAGCTCCGCGGGGACGGGCACAGATACGCAGTATTTT
TRBV6-5	TRBJ2-2	NA	NA	CASSRVGWSGELFF	TGTGCCAGCAGCCGGGTAGGATGGTCCGGGGAGCTGTTTTTT
TRBV5-1	TRBJ2-7	NA	TRBD1	CASSLQDRVGEQYF	TGCGCCAGCAGCCTCCAGGACAGGGTCGGGGAGCAGTACTTC
TRBV5-1	TRBJ2-5	NA	TRBD1	CASRDRGLQETQYF	TGCGCCAGCAGGGACAGGGGACTACAAGAGACCCAGTACTTC
TRBV9	TRBJ2-2	NA	TRBD2	CASSVGTSGRRTGELFF	TGTGCCAGCAGCGTAGGGACTAGCGGGAGAAGGACCGGGGAGCTGTTTTTT
TRBV7-6	TRBJ2-3	NA	TRBD1	CASSLGGGGTDTQYF	TGTGCCAGCAGCTTAGGAGGGGGCGGCACAGATACGCAGTATTTT
TRBV7-9	TRBJ1-1	NA	NA	CASSPQGGGTEAFF	TGTGCCAGCAGCCCGCAGGGAGGGGGCACTGAAGCTTTCTTT
TRBV7-2	TRBJ1-1	NA	TRBD1	CASTRQGSMNTEAFF	TGTGCCAGCACTAGACAGGGGTCAATGAACACTGAAGCTTTCTTT
TRBV6-5	TRBJ1-1	NA	NA	CASRKGQHTEAFF	TGTGCCAGCAGAAAAGGACAGCATACTGAAGCTTTCTTT
TRBV2	TRBJ2-1	NA	TRBD2	CASRGGGEYNEQFF	TGTGCCAGCAGGGGTGGGGGGGAGTACAATGAGCAGTTCTTC
TRBV7-9	TRBJ2-5	few	NA	CASSPWTTQETQYF	TGTGCCAGCAGCCCTTGGACAACCCAAGAGACCCAGTACTTC
TRBV5-1	TRBJ2-1	NA	TRBD2	CASSLVTSGGGEQFF	TGCGCCAGCAGCTTGGTAACTAGCGGGGGTGGGGAGCAGTTCTTC
TRBV11-3	TRBJ2-5	NA	NA	CASSLGGHSSLQETQYF	TGTGCCAGCAGCTTAGGAGGGCACTCATCCCTACAAGAGACCCAGTACTTC
TRBV14	TRBJ1-6	NA	NA	CASSLEVRTAGRSPLHF	TGTGCCAGCAGCCTGGAGGTGAGGACAGCAGGCCGATCACCCCTCCACTTT
TRBV6-5	TRBJ2-5	NA	TRBD1	CASSSGQKYQETQYF	TGTGCCAGCAGTTCGGGACAGAAGTACCAAGAGACCCAGTACTTC
TRBV2	TRBJ1-4	NA	NA	CASSDLGPSSYEKLFF	TGTGCCAGCAGTGACCTGGGGCCAAGCTCATATGAAAAACTGTTTTTT
TRBV6-2/TRBV6-3	TRBJ1-2	NA	NA	CASSPGHDNGYTF	TGTGCCAGCAGCCCCGGACACGATAATGGCTACACCTTC
TRBV2	TRBJ1-2	NA	NA	CASSELGLYGYTF	TGTGCCAGCAGTGAACTCGGACTCTATGGCTACACCTTC
TRBV5-1	TRBJ2-1	NA	NA	CASSLGGSYNEQFF	TGCGCCAGCAGCTTAGGGGGTTCCTACAATGAGCAGTTCTTC
TRBV4-3	TRBJ1-4	NA	NA	CASSQELLRALTAEKLFF	TGCGCCAGCAGCCAAGAGTTATTGCGGGCCCTAACAGCTGAAAAACTGTTTTTT
TRBV12-5	TRBJ1-4	few	NA	CASGAGRREKLFF	TGTGCTAGTGGTGCGGGACGTCGGGAAAAACTGTTTTTT
TRBV28	TRBJ1-5	NA	NA	CASSPGNRPQHF	TGTGCCAGCAGTCCCGGGAATCGGCCCCAGCATTTT
TRBV4-3	TRBJ2-1	NA	TRBD2	CASSQPGLAVKFF	TGCGCCAGCAGCCAGCCGGGACTAGCGGTTAAGTTCTTC
TRBV11-2	TRBJ2-5	NA	NA	CASSSIGGAGTQYF	TGTGCCAGCAGTTCAATCGGTGGTGCCGGGACCCAGTACTTC
TRBV7-8	TRBJ1-1	once	NA	CASSPRNTEAFF	TGTGCCAGCAGCCCTCGGAACACTGAAGCTTTCTTT
TRBV4-3	TRBJ2-2	NA	TRBD1	CASSRTGGLANTGELFF	TGCGCCAGCAGCCGAACAGGGGGCCTTGCGAACACCGGGGAGCTGTTTTTT
TRBV18	TRBJ2-1	NA	NA	CASSPLNRESEQFF	TGTGCCAGCTCACCACTGAACAGGGAGTCTGAGCAGTTCTTC